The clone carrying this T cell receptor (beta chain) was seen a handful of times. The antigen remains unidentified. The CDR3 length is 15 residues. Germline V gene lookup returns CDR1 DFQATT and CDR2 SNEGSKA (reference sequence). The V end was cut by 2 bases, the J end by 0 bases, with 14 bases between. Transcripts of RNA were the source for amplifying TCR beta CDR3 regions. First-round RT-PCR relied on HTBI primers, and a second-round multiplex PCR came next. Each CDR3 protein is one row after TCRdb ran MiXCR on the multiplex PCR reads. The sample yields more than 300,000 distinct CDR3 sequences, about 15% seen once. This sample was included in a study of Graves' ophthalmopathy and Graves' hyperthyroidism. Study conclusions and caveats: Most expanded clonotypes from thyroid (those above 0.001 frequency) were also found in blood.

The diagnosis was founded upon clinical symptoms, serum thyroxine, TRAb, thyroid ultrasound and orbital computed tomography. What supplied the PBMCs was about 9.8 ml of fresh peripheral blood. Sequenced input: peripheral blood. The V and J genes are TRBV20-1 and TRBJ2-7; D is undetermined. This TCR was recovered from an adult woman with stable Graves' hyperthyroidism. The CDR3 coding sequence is TGCAGTGCTAGAAGGACGGAATACCTCTCCTACGAGCAGTACTTC. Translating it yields CSARRTEYLSYEQYF.